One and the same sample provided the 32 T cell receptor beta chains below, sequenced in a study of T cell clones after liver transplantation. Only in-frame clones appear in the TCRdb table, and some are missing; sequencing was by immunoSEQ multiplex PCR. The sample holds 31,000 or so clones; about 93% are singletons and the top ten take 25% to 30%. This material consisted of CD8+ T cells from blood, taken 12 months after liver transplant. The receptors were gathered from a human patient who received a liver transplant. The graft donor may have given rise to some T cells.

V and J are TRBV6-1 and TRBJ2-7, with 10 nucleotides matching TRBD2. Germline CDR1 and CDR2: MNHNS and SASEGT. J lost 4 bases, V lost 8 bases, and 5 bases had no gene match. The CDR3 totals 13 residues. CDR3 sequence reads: CASGLAATYEQYF. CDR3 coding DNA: TGTGCCAGCGGACTAGCGGCAACTTACGAGCAGTACTTC.

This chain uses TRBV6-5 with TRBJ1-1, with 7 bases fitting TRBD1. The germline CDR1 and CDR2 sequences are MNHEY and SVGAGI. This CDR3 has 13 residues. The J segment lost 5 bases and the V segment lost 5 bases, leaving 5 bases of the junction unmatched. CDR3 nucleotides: TGTGCCAGCAGTCAAATACAGGGGACTGAAGCTTTCTTT. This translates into CASSQIQGTEAFF.

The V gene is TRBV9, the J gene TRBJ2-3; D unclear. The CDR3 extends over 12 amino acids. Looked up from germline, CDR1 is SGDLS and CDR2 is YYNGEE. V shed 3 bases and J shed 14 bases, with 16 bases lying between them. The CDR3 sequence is CASSGTLSHPYF. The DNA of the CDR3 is TGTGCCAGCAGCGGTACCCTTTCACACCCGTATTTT.

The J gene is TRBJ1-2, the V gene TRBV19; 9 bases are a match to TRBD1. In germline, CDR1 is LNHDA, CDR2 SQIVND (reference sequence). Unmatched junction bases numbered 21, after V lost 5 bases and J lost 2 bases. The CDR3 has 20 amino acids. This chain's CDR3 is CASSYGETGWRDRDNYGYTF. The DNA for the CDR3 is TGTGCCAGTAGTTACGGGGAAACGGGGTGGCGGGACAGGGACAACTATGGCTACACCTTC.

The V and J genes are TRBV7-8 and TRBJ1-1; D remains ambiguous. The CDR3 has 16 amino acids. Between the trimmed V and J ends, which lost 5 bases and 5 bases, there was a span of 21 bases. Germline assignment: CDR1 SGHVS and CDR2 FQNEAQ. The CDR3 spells CASSLYRSPKRTEAFF. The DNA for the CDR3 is TGTGCCAGCAGCCTCTACCGGAGCCCCAAAAGGACTGAAGCTTTCTTT.

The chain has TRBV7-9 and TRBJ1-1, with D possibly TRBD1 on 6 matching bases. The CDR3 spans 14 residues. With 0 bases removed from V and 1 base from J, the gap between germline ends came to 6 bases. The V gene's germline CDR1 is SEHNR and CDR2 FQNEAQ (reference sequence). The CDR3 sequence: CASSLAQGNTEAFF. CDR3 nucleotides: TGTGCCAGCAGCTTAGCACAGGGGAACACTGAAGCTTTCTTT.

CDR3: CAISESRDRGLSSYGYTF. CDR3 DNA sequence: TGTGCCATCAGTGAGTCGAGGGACAGGGGGCTTAGTAGCTATGGCTACACCTTC. J is TRBJ1-2 and V is TRBV10-3, with TRBD1 identical over 12 bases. The CDR3 is 18 amino acids. V lost 0 bases, J lost 4 bases, and 9 bases stayed unmatched. Germline-derived CDR1 and CDR2 are ENHRY and SYGVKD.

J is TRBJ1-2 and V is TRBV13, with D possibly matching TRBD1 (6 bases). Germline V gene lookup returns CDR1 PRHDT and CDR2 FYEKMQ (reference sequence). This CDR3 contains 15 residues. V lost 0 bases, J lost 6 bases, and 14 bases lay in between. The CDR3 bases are TGTGCCAGCAGCTTAGGGTCGGGGGGCGCGGATGGCTACACCTTC. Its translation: CASSLGSGGADGYTF.

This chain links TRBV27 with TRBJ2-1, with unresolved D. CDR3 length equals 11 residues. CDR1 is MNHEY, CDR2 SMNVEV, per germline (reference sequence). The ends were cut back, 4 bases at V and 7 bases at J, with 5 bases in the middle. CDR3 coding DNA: TGTGCCAGCAGTTCCGGAAATGAGCAGTTCTTC. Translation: CASSSGNEQFF.

The CDR3 bases are TGTGCCAGCAGCTTAGTGCCGACTAGCGGGCAAGAGACCCAGTACTTC. Its translation: CASSLVPTSGQETQYF. The gene calls are TRBV11-2 and TRBJ2-5; TRBD2 matches 10 bases. The J segment lost 2 bases and the V segment lost 1 base, leaving 4 bases of the junction unmatched. This CDR3 is 16 amino acids long. Germline CDR1 reads SGHAT; CDR2 reads FQNNGV.

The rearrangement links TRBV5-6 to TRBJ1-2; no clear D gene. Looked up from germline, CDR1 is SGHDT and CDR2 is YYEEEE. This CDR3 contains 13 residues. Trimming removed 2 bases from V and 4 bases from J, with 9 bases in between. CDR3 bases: TGTGCCAGCAGCTTAGCAGACCTCTATGGCTACACCTTC. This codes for CASSLADLYGYTF.

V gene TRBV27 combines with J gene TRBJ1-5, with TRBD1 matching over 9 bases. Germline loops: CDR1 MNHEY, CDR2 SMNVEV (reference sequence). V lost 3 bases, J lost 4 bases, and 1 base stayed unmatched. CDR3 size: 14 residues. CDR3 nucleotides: TGTGCCAGCAGTTTCGGGACAGGGAATCAGCCCCAGCATTTT. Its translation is CASSFGTGNQPQHF.

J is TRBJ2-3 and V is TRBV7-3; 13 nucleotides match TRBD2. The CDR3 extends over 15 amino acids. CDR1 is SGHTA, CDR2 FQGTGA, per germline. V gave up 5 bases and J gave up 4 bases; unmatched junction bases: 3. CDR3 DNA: TGTGCCAGCAGCACACTAGCGGGAGGGGCAGATACGCAGTATTTT. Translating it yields CASSTLAGGADTQYF. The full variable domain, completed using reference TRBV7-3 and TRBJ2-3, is GAGVSQTPSNKVTEKGKYVELRCDPISGHTALYWYRQSLGQGPEFLIYFQGTGAADDSGLPNDRFFAVRPEGSVSTLKIQRTERGDSAVYLCASSTLAGGADTQYFGPGTRLTVL.

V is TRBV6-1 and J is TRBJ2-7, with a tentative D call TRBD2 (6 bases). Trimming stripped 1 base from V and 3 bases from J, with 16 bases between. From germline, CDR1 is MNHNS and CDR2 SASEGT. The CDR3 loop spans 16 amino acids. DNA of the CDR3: TGTGCCAGCAGTGAAGGGCTCGGGCCCGGGGGCTACGAGCAGTACTTC. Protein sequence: CASSEGLGPGGYEQYF.

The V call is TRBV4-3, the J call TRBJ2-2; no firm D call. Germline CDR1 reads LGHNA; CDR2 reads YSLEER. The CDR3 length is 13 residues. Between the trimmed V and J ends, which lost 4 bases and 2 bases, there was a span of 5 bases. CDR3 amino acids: CASSLDNTGELFF. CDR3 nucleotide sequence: TGCGCCAGCAGCCTAGATAACACCGGGGAGCTGTTTTTT.

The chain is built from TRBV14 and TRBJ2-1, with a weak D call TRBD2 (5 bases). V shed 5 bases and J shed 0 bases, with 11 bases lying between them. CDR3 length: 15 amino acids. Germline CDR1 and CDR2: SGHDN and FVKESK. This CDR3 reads CASSSMGSSYNEQFF. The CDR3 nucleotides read TGTGCCAGCAGCTCGATGGGGAGCTCCTACAATGAGCAGTTCTTC.

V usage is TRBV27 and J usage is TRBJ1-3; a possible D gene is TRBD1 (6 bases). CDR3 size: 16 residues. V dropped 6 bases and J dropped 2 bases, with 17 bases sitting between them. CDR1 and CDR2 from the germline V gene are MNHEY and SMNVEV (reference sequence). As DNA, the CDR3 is TGTGCCAGCAGCCGAGGGGACATTTTGGCTGGAAACACCATATATTTT. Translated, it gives CASSRGDILAGNTIYF.

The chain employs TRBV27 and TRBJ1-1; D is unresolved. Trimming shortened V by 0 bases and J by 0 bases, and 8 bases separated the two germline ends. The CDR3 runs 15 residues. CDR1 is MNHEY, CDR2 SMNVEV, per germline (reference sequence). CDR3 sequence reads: CASSLSNSMNTEAFF. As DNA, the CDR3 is TGTGCCAGCAGTTTATCTAACTCCATGAACACTGAAGCTTTCTTT.

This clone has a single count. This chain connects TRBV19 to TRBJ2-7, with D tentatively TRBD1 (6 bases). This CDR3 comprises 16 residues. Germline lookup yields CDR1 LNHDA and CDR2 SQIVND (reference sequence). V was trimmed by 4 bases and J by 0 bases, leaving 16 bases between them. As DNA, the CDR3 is TGTGCCAGTAGTACAATCTTGACAGGCGCCTCCTACGAGCAGTACTTC. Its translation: CASSTILTGASYEQYF.

The CDR3 DNA follows: TGCGCCAGCAGTGAGATAGTCGCCGGGGAGCTGTTTTTT. Translating gives CASSEIVAGELFF. The chain recombines TRBV10-2 with TRBJ2-2; D is unresolved. This CDR3 region has 13 residues. Germline lookup yields CDR1 WSHSY and CDR2 SAAADI. Deletions cut 2 bases from V and 6 bases from J, with 7 bases between.

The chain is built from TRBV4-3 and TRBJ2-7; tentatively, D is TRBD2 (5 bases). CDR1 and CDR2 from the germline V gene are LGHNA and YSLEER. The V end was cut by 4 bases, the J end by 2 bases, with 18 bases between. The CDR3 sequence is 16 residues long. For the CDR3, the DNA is TGCGCCAGCAGCCCCGCGACGGGCGGGCTAACCTACGAGCAGTACTTC. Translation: CASSPATGGLTYEQYF.

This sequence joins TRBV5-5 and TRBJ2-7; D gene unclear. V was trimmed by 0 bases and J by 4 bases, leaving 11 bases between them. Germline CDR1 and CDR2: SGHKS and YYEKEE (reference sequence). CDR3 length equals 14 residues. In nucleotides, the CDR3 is TGTGCCAGCAGCTTGGAAATAGCTGGGTACGAGCAGTACTTC. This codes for CASSLEIAGYEQYF.

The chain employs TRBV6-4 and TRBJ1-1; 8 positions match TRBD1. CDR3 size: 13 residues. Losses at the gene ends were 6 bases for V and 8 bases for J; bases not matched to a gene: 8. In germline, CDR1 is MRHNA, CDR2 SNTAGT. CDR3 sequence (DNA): TGTGCCAGCAGCCTTAACAGGGGGTCAGAAGCTTTCTTT. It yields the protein CASSLNRGSEAFF.

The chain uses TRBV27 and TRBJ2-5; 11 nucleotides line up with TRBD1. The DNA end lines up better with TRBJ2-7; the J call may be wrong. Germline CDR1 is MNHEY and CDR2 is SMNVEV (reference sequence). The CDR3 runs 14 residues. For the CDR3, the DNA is TGTGCCAGCAGTTTATGGGGACAGGGGGGCGAGCAGTACTTC. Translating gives CASSLWGQGGEQYF.

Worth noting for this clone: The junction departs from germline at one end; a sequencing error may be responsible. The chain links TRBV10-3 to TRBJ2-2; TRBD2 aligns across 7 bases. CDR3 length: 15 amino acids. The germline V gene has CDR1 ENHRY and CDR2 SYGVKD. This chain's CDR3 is CAISVREGSTAELFF. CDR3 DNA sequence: TGTGCCATCAGTGTCAGGGAGGGCTCCACCGCGGAGCTGTTTTTT.

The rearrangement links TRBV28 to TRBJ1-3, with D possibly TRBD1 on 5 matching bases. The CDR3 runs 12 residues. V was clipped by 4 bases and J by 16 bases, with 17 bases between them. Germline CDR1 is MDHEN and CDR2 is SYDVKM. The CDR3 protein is CASSSIQEALYF. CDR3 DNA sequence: TGTGCCAGCAGTTCGATACAGGAGGCTCTGTATTTT.

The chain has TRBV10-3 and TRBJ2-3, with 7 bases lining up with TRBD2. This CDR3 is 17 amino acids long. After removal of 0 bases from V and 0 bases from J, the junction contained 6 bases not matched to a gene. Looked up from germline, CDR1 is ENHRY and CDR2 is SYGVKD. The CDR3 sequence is CAISESASGYSTDTQYF. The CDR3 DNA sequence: TGTGCCATCAGTGAGTCGGCTAGCGGTTATAGCACAGATACGCAGTATTTT.

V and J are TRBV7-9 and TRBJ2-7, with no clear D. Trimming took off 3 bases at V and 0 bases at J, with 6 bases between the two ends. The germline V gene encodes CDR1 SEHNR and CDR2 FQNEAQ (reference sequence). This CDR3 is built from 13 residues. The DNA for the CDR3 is TGTGCCAGCAGCTTCGGCAACTCCTACGAGCAGTACTTC. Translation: CASSFGNSYEQYF.

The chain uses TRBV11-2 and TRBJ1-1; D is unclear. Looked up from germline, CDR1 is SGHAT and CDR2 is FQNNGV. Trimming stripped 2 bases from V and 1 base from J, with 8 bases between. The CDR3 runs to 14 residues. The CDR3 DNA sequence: TGTGCCAGCAGCTTACCCCGGGAGAACACTGAAGCTTTCTTT. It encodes CASSLPRENTEAFF.

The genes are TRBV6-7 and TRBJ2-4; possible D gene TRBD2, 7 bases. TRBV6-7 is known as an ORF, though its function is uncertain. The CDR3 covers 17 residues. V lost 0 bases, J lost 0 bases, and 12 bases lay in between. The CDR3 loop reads CASSYSQGTIAKNIQYF. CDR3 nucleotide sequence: TGTGCCAGCAGTTACTCGCAGGGGACTATAGCCAAAAACATTCAGTACTTC.

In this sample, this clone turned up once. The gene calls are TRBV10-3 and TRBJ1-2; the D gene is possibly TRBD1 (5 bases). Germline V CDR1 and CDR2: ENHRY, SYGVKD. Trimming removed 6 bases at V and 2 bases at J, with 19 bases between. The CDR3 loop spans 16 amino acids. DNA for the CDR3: TGTGCCATCAGGGTAGGGGCCCCCGAGTCAAACTATGGCTACACCTTC. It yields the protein CAIRVGAPESNYGYTF.

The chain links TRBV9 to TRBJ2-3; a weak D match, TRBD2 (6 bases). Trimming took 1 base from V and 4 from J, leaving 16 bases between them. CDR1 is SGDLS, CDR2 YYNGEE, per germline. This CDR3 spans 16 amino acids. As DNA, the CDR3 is TGTGCCAGCAGCGTATTCGGGGCGGGAATTCCAGATACGCAGTATTTT. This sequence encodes CASSVFGAGIPDTQYF.